This T cell receptor beta chain was recovered during a study of spatial heterogeneity in lung cancer. Overall study: Alpha-chain detections were consistently fewer than beta-chain detections among the sequences. In the raw reads, each unique TCR and UMI combination was present more than ten times on average.

This clonotype was observed at least ten times. TCR cDNA molecules were tagged individually, and each one carried a unique molecular identifier. One entry per CDR3 protein results from TCRdb running MiXCR on the 5' RACE reads. Here the sample spans 42,000 or so distinct CDR3 sequences, over 9.5% being singletons. Time point specified: blood at routine non-recurrence follow-up after resection. V shed 5 bases, J shed 11 bases, and the junction held 11 bases outside the gene matches. Germline CDR1 is SGHTA and CDR2 is FQGNSA. This CDR3 has 13 amino acids. The rearrangement uses TRBV7-2 and TRBJ2-7, with 8 positions matching TRBD1. This receptor was identified in a female donor with early-stage non-small cell lung cancer. The sample in question was PBMCs, obtained at follow-up. CDR3 residues: CASSPSPTGEKYF. The DNA for the CDR3 is TGTGCCAGCAGCCCGTCTCCGACAGGGGAAAAGTACTTC.